This T cell receptor beta chain was observed in a study of metastatic and nonmetastatic thyroid tumors. Via MiXCR, TCRdb re-called the PCR reads. The sample lists about 52,000 clones; approximately 19% were seen once. Patients had received no treatment of any kind before thyroid surgery. In this sample, this clone turned up many times. Germline values: CDR1 DFQATT, CDR2 SNEGSKA (reference sequence). The V end was cut by 6 bases, the J end by 5 bases, with 14 bases between. CDR3 length equals 13 residues. The TCR originated in a female donor with papillary thyroid cancer or a benign thyroid nodule (not recorded which). Some clones in this sample may be carry-over from other donors' samples. The V call is TRBV20-1, the J call TRBJ2-1; maybe TRBD2 (5 bases). Input material: blood. The CDR3: CSAPRRADNEQFF. CDR3 DNA: TGCAGTGCCCCTCGGCGGGCGGACAATGAGCAGTTCTTC.